The clone carrying this TCR beta chain was seen more than once but under ten times. Produced via immunoSEQ multiplex PCR; TCRdb's table is partial and in-frame only. In the table there are about 540,000 clones, more than 75% of which are singletons. These data come from a study of shared T cell receptors in the human thymus. The sample was also reused in another study, on human thymus T cells. That work adds: Having surgery to correct congenital heart defects, healthy Finnish infants acted as the donors.

The sequence was collected from a boy younger than two with a congenital heart defect. The sequenced material came from thymocytes.

Here the CDR3 DNA reads TGTGCCAGCAGTTTAGCCGAAACAGGGAACACTGAAGCTTTCTTT. The encoded protein is CASSLAETGNTEAFF. V usage is TRBV28 and J usage is TRBJ1-1, with D maybe TRBD1 (5 bases). The CDR3 is 15 amino acids. V shed 2 bases and J shed 1 base, with 11 bases lying between them. Germline CDR1 reads MDHEN; CDR2 reads SYDVKM.